Listed here are 27 T cell receptor beta chains from one sample, sequenced in a study of T-cell reconstitution after alpha-beta-depleted transplantation in children. The TCRbeta library incorporated unique molecular identifiers. TCRdb called the PCR reads again in MiXCR, with one record for every CDR3 protein. The sample has roughly 420,000 distinct CDR3 sequences, about 16% seen once; the top ten hold under 30%. Sample: PBMCs, mostly from graft donor cells, taken 360 days after TCRalphabeta/CD19-depleted stem cell transplant. The receptors derive from a boy in the first two years of life who had a stem cell transplant for Wiskott-Aldrich syndrome, so the T cells may come from the graft donor.

The chain joins TRBV27 to TRBJ1-5; TRBD1 is a possible D gene (5 bases). The CDR3 is made up of 14 amino acids. Germline V lookup: CDR1 MNHEY, CDR2 SMNVEV (reference sequence). With 2 bases removed from V and 3 bases from J, the gap between germline ends came to 8 bases. The CDR3 DNA reads as TGTGCCAGCAGTTTAAGGACAAACAATCAGCCCCAGCATTTT. It codes for CASSLRTNNQPQHF.

The chain has TRBV3-1 and TRBJ2-2, with no clear D. Germline V gene data show CDR1 as LGHDT and CDR2 as YNNKEL (reference sequence). The CDR3 is 15 amino acids. Trimming stripped 4 bases from V and 1 base from J, with 10 bases between. The CDR3 region is CASSPAPWNTGELFF. The CDR3 coding sequence is TGTGCCAGCAGCCCCGCCCCGTGGAACACCGGGGAGCTGTTTTTT.

This clonotype has at least ten counts. The genes are TRBV6-1 and TRBJ2-3; 7 positions agree with TRBD2. The CDR3 has 16 residues. Germline V CDR1 and CDR2: MNHNS, SASEGT. The V segment lost 7 bases and the J segment 1 base; nucleotides outside the gene matches: 11. The CDR3 nucleotides are TGTGCCAGCACCCCGGTGGGGGGGTCGGGCACAGATACGCAGTATTTT. Translation: CASTPVGGSGTDTQYF.

This clonotype turned up a few times. The chain carries TRBV6-1 and TRBJ1-1; 7 bases are a match to TRBD1. Trimming took 1 base from V and 6 from J; bases not matched to a gene: 8. The CDR3 totals 15 residues. Germline assignment: CDR1 MNHNS and CDR2 SASEGT. The CDR3 region has the DNA TGTGCCAGCAGTGAAGTATCGGGCAGGGGGGCTGAAGCTTTCTTT. This encodes CASSEVSGRGAEAFF.

This clonotype occurred a few times. This chain connects TRBV5-6 to TRBJ2-2; D unresolved. Trimming cost V 5 bases and J 1 base, with 15 bases left between them. The CDR3 is 16 residues long. CDR1 is SGHDT, CDR2 YYEEEE, per germline. CDR3 region: CASRRKGLKNTGELFF. CDR3 coding DNA: TGTGCCAGCAGGAGGAAAGGCCTGAAGAACACCGGGGAGCTGTTTTTT.

The chain has TRBV29-1 and TRBJ2-1, with D possibly being TRBD2 (6 bases). Trimming took off 4 bases at V and 4 bases at J, with 17 bases between the two ends. The germline CDR1 and CDR2 sequences are SQVTM and ANQGSEA. This CDR3 spans 15 amino acids. In DNA, the CDR3 is TGCAGCGTTGCTGGGGGAGGACCCTCGTACAATGAGCAGTTCTTC. It encodes CSVAGGGPSYNEQFF.

There are a few counts of this clonotype. The genes are TRBV2 and TRBJ2-1; 8 bases are a match to TRBD1. CDR3 length equals 15 residues. CDR1 and CDR2 (germline): SNHLY, FYNNEI. Trimming at V came to 7 bases and at J to 8 bases, leaving 13 bases not matched to a gene. The DNA of the CDR3 is TGTGCCAGCACGAGGGGTGGACAGGGTTTGCATGAGCAGTTCTTC. Protein product: CASTRGGQGLHEQFF.

This chain joins TRBV20-1 and TRBJ2-1; D ambiguous. Per the germline V gene, CDR1 is DFQATT and CDR2 is SNEGSKA (reference sequence). The V end lost 3 bases, the J end lost 8 bases, and 8 bases lay between the germline ends. CDR3 size: 11 residues. CDR3 sequence reads: CSASSRHEQFF. The DNA of the CDR3 is TGCAGTGCTAGTTCCCGTCATGAGCAGTTCTTC.

The genes are TRBV6-6 and TRBJ2-1; no reliable D call. The germline V gene encodes CDR1 MNHNY and CDR2 SVGAGI (reference sequence). V lost 0 bases, J lost 14 bases, and 14 bases lay in between. The CDR3 consists of 13 residues. CDR3 sequence reads: CASSYSNENDKFF. Written as DNA, the CDR3 is TGTGCCAGCAGTTACTCGAACGAAAACGACAAGTTCTTC.

The rearrangement uses TRBV28 and TRBJ2-1; 8 positions agree with TRBD2. The CDR3 covers 15 residues. Germline V lookup: CDR1 MDHEN, CDR2 SYDVKM. Trimming at V came to 6 bases and at J to 8 bases, leaving 12 bases not matched to a gene. In DNA, the CDR3 is TGTGCCAGCAGCGAGGCGGGGGGAGGTATCGATGAGCAGTTCTTC. Its protein is CASSEAGGGIDEQFF. The full variable domain, rest sourced from reference TRBV28 and TRBJ2-1, is DVKVTQSSRYLVKRTGEKVFLECVQDMDHENMFWYRQDPGLGLRLIYFSYDVKMKEKGDIPEGYSVSREKKERFSLILESASTNQTSMYLCASSEAGGGIDEQFFGPGTRLTVL.

This chain joins TRBV6-1 and TRBJ1-6; 8 bases line up with TRBD1. The CDR3 is made up of 15 amino acids. The germline V gene encodes CDR1 MNHNS and CDR2 SASEGT. V lost 2 bases and J lost 9; bases outside the gene matches: 6. CDR3 amino acids: CASSERQGLGSPLHF. The CDR3 bases are TGTGCCAGCAGTGAACGACAGGGGTTGGGTTCACCCCTCCACTTT.

In this sample, this clonotype turned up a few times. V is TRBV4-1 and J is TRBJ1-6, with D hard to call. CDR3 length: 13 amino acids. CDR1 and CDR2 (germline): MGHRA, YSYEKL. Trimming took 1 base from V and 8 from J, leaving 6 bases between them. CDR3 sequence: CASSQAGYSPLHF. The DNA of the CDR3 is TGCGCCAGCAGCCAAGCGGGGTATTCACCCCTCCACTTT.

The genes are TRBV29-1 and TRBJ2-7; 9 positions match TRBD2. V lost 4 bases to trimming and J lost 3 bases; unmatched junction nucleotides: 7. The CDR3 contains 14 residues. Germline-derived CDR1 and CDR2 are SQVTM and ANQGSEA. CDR3 residues: CSVVGLAGHYEQYF. CDR3 nucleotides: TGCAGCGTTGTAGGTCTAGCGGGGCACTACGAGCAGTACTTC.

This clonotype was seen a handful of times. The rearrangement joins TRBV2 to TRBJ2-1, with D possibly being TRBD1 (5 bases). The germline V gene encodes CDR1 SNHLY and CDR2 FYNNEI. The CDR3 consists of 13 residues. Deletions cut 4 bases from V and 15 bases from J, with 19 bases between. CDR3: CASSGRQGSPPFF. The CDR3 region has the DNA TGTGCCAGCAGTGGACGGCAGGGCTCCCCTCCGTTCTTC.

This clonotype was counted only a few times. The chain uses TRBV9 and TRBJ1-1; D remains unclear. The CDR3 covers 14 residues. Germline lookup yields CDR1 SGDLS and CDR2 YYNGEE. The ends were cut back, 0 bases at V and 1 base at J, with 7 bases in the middle. CDR3 sequence: CASSVAGENTEAFF. The CDR3 DNA reads as TGTGCCAGCAGCGTAGCGGGAGAGAACACTGAAGCTTTCTTT.

The chain links TRBV18 to TRBJ1-6, with D perhaps matching TRBD1 (5 bases). The CDR3 is 19 residues long. Germline values: CDR1 KGHSH, CDR2 LQKENI. Deletions cut 6 bases from V and 0 bases from J, with 21 bases between. The DNA of the CDR3 is TGTGCCAGCTCCGGAGGGGACGCGCACCTCCCCTCCTATAATTCACCCCTCCACTTT. Translated: CASSGGDAHLPSYNSPLHF.

The chain employs TRBV7-2 and TRBJ2-5; 9 bases match TRBD1. V dropped 0 bases and J dropped 2; count of bases not matched to a gene: 4. The CDR3 extends over 16 amino acids. Germline values: CDR1 SGHTA, CDR2 FQGNSA. The CDR3 DNA reads as TGTGCCAGCAGCTTAGCGTACAGGGGGCGGCAAGAGACCCAGTACTTC. Its protein is CASSLAYRGRQETQYF.

The V and J genes are TRBV4-3 and TRBJ1-1; unclear D gene. Looked up from germline, CDR1 is LGHNA and CDR2 is YSLEER. The CDR3 sequence is 16 residues long. The germline V and J ends were trimmed by 1 base and 0 bases, with 12 bases remaining between them. The CDR3 coding sequence is TGCGCCAGCAGCCAAGCCTTGAACCTAATGAACACTGAAGCTTTCTTT. This sequence encodes CASSQALNLMNTEAFF.

This clonotype was picked up many times. The chain employs TRBV15 and TRBJ2-1; D is unresolved. This CDR3 is 13 amino acids long. The germline V gene encodes CDR1 LNHNV and CDR2 YYDKDF (reference sequence). V shed 3 bases and J shed 7 bases, with 10 bases lying between them. The CDR3 spells CATSSDQRNEQFF. The CDR3 DNA reads TGTGCCACCAGCAGTGACCAGCGTAATGAGCAGTTCTTC.

The chain couples TRBV18 to TRBJ2-2; D remains unclear. The CDR3 spans 15 residues. The germline V gene encodes CDR1 KGHSH and CDR2 LQKENI. V was clipped by 4 bases and J by 6 bases, with 15 bases between them. For the CDR3, the DNA is TGTGCCAGCTCACGAGACATTCCGAAGTCCGGGGAGCTGTTTTTT. Protein: CASSRDIPKSGELFF.

This clonotype was detected only a few times. The V gene is TRBV4-1, the J gene TRBJ1-2, with 7 nucleotides matching TRBD1. The V segment lost 5 bases and the J segment 8 bases; nucleotides outside the gene matches: 8. The CDR3 loop spans 13 amino acids. The germline V gene encodes CDR1 MGHRA and CDR2 YSYEKL. The CDR3 protein is CASSYTGARGYTF. The CDR3 DNA is TGCGCCAGCAGCTATACAGGGGCGAGGGGCTACACCTTC.

This clonotype showed up many times. The chain joins TRBV12-3 or TRBV12-4 to TRBJ2-2; 10 positions match TRBD2. The CDR3 runs 15 residues. The junction had 8 bases not matched to a gene; V was cut back by 6 bases and J by 7 bases. The CDR3 region has the DNA TGTGCCAGCAGACGTACTAGCGGGATGGTCGGGGAGCTGTTTTTT. Its translation: CASRRTSGMVGELFF.

The chain couples TRBV19 to TRBJ2-7, with D perhaps matching TRBD1 (6 bases). CDR3 length: 15 amino acids. Per germline, CDR1 LNHDA and CDR2 SQIVND (reference sequence). Trimming pared 4 bases from V and 6 bases from J, leaving 19 bases between. Here the CDR3 DNA reads TGTGCCAGTAGTACGACAGGACGAGCTTTTGGCGAGCAGTACTTC. It translates to CASSTTGRAFGEQYF.

Only a few counts were recorded for this clonotype. V gene TRBV24-1 combines with J gene TRBJ2-3; D gene uncertain. Per germline, CDR1 KGHDR and CDR2 SFDVKD. The CDR3 totals 14 residues. V dropped 7 bases and J dropped 4 bases, with 14 bases sitting between them. CDR3 nucleotide sequence: TGTGCCACCAGGGGGAATAGGTGGTCAGATACGCAGTATTTT. Translation gives CATRGNRWSDTQYF.

This clonotype was counted only a few times. The chain has TRBV27 and TRBJ2-7; 9 nucleotides line up with TRBD2. This CDR3 spans 17 amino acids. Germline loops: CDR1 MNHEY, CDR2 SMNVEV (reference sequence). The junction had 11 bases not matched to a gene; V was cut back by 3 bases and J by 2 bases. The CDR3 here is CASSFGAGGRIAYEQYF. As DNA, the CDR3 is TGTGCCAGCAGTTTTGGGGCGGGAGGGCGAATCGCCTACGAGCAGTACTTC.

This clonotype was observed a few times. The chain is built from TRBV7-9 and TRBJ1-1; no definite D call. The CDR3 covers 14 residues. Trimming removed 5 bases from V and 5 bases from J, with 15 bases in between. Per the germline V gene, CDR1 is SEHNR and CDR2 is FQNEAQ (reference sequence). The CDR3 DNA reads TGTGCCAGCAGCCCGAACCTACACGGAACTGAAGCTTTCTTT. Translated, it gives CASSPNLHGTEAFF.

This chain uses TRBV5-4 with TRBJ2-3, with 8 nucleotides matching TRBD1. Germline CDR1 SGHNT, CDR2 YYREEE (reference sequence). This CDR3 is built from 15 residues. Losses at the gene ends were 4 bases for V and 2 bases for J; bases not matched to a gene: 6. The CDR3 region is CASSHRDRITDTQYF. The CDR3 coding sequence is TGTGCCAGCAGCCACCGGGACAGGATCACAGATACGCAGTATTTT.